This T cell receptor beta chain was identified during a study of T-cell memory formation after mild COVID-19. TCRdb processed the 5' RACE reads anew with MiXCR; each CDR3 protein has one entry. This table has approximately 300,000 distinct CDR3 sequences, around 15% appearing once. The germline V and J ends were trimmed by 10 bases and 6 bases, with 7 bases remaining between them. The germline gives CDR1 MNHEY, CDR2 SVGAGI. The CDR3 extends over 10 amino acids. This clonotype was seen only a few times. As yet, its antigen is unknown. General observations from the study: The appearance of some responding clones in pre-infection memory suggested that cross-reactive memory joined.

Input material: PBMCs or a T cell subset sorted from them (not recorded which). This chain connects TRBV6-5 to TRBJ1-5, with a tentative D call TRBD1 (5 bases). The sequence came from a man aged 18 to 29 who had mild COVID-19 (a few samples of this study predate the infection). Cell type and time point are not known. CDR3 in amino acids: CATGGQPQHF. The CDR3 nucleotides read TGTGCCACCGGGGGTCAGCCCCAGCATTTT.